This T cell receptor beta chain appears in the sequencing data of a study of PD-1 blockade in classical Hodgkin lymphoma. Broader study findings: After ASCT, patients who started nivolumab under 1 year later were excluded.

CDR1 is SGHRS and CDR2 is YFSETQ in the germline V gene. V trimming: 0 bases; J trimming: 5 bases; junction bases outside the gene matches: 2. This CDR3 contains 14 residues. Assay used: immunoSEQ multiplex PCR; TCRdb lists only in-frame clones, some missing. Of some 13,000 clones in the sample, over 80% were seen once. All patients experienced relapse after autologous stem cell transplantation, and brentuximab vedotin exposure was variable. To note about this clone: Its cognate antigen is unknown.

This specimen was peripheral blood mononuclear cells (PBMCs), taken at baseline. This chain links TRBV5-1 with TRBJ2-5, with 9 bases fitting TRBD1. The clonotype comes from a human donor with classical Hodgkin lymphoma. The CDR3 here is CASSLDRGLETQYF. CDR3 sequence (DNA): TGCGCCAGCAGCTTGGACAGGGGGCTTGAGACCCAGTACTTC. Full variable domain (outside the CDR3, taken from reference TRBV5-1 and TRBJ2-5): KAGVTQTPRYLIKTRGQQVTLSCSPISGHRSVSWYQQTPGQGLQFLFEYFSETQRNKGNFPGRFSGRQFSNSRSEMNVSTLELGDSALYLCASSLDRGLETQYFGPGTRLLVL.